The source of this T cell receptor beta chain is a study of T cells in Graves' hyperthyroidism and ophthalmopathy. Study overall: Peripheral blood draws took place at initial diagnosis, ahead of any treatment.

This clonotype was recorded at least ten times. Clinical Activity Scores of at least 3, NOSPECS grades of at least 4 and durations under 3 months characterized ophthalmopathy patients. RNA transcripts provided the source from which TCR beta CDR3 regions were amplified. TCR CDR3 regions were first amplified by RT-PCR with HTBI primers. TCRdb processed the multiplex PCR reads anew with MiXCR; each CDR3 protein has one entry. Among more than 300,000 distinct CDR3 sequences listed, approximately 14% were seen once. Germline V CDR1 and CDR2: MDHEN, SYDVKM. The trim removed 6 bases at V and 12 bases at J, leaving 15 bases unmatched. This CDR3 has 15 amino acids.

Sequenced material: blood. The sequence was collected from a young woman with Graves' ophthalmopathy. J is TRBJ2-1 and V is TRBV28, with TRBD2 matching 9 bases. The CDR3 loop is CASSSPSGARSLQFF. CDR3 bases: TGTGCCAGCAGCAGCCCTAGCGGGGCTCGAAGTTTGCAGTTCTTC.